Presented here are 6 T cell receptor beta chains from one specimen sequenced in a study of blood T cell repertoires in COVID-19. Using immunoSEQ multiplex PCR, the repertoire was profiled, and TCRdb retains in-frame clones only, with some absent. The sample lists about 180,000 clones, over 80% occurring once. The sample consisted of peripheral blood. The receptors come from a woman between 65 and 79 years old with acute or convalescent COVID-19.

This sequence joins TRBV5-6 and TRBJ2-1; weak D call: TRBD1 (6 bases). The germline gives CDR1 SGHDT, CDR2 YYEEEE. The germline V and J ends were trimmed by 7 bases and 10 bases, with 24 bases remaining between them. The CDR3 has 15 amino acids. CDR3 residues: CASGPIGQFIGEQFF. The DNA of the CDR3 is TGTGCCAGCGGGCCCATTGGACAGTTTATAGGGGAGCAGTTCTTC.

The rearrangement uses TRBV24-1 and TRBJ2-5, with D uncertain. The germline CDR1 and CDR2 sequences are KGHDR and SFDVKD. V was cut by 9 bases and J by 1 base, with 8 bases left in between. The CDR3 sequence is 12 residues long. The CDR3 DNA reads TGTGCCACCCGTGGGCCCCAAGAGACCCAGTACTTC. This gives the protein CATRGPQETQYF.

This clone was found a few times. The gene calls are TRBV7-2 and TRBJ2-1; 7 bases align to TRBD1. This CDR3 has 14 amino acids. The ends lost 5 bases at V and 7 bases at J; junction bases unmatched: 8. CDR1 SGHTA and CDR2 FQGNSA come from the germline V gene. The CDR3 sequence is CASSLRQGENEQFF. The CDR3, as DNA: TGTGCCAGCAGCCTCCGACAGGGAGAGAATGAGCAGTTCTTC.

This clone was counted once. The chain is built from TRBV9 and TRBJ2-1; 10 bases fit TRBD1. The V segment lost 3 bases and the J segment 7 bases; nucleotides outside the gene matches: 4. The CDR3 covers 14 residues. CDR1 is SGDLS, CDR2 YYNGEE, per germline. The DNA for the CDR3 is TGTGCCAGCAGCGAAGCGGGACAGGGGAATGAGCAGTTCTTC. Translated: CASSEAGQGNEQFF.

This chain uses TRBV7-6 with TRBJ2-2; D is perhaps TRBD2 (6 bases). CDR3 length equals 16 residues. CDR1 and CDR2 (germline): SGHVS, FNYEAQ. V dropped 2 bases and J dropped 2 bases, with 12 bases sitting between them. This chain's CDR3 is CASSLRRGANTGELFF. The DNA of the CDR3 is TGTGCCAGCAGCTTAAGGCGGGGAGCCAACACCGGGGAGCTGTTTTTT.

In DNA form, the CDR3 reads TGTGCCAGCAGTTATTACGAACTGGTTGGCCTAGCGGGAGGGATGGCAGATACGCAGTATTTT. It is translated as CASSYYELVGLAGGMADTQYF. The chain has TRBV11-2 and TRBJ2-3; 12 bases map to TRBD2. Germline V lookup: CDR1 SGHAT, CDR2 FQNNGV. There are 21 residues in the CDR3. V was clipped by 6 bases and J by 4 bases; unmatched bases: 23. Drawing the rest from reference TRBV11-2 and TRBJ2-3, the complete variable domain is EAGVAQSPRYKIIEKRQSVAFWCNPISGHATLYWYQQILGQGPKLLIQFQNNGVVDDSQLPKDRFSAERLKGVDSTLKIQPAKLEDSAVYLCASSYYELVGLAGGMADTQYFGPGTRLTVL.